The next 22 T cell receptor beta chains were all read from a single sample in a study of vaccination and CD4 T cells after COVID-19. This sample's treatment: roughly 10-day PBMC culture with coronavirus spike peptide pools or control peptides (ViraFEST assay). The antigens these receptors bind are not known. Cultured CD4+ T cells had their DNA profiled by the Oncomine TCR Beta short-read assay. Via MiXCR, TCRdb re-called the PCR reads, giving one row per CDR3 protein. This table holds just over 3,000 distinct CDR3 sequences, about a quarter found once. The input for sequencing was CD4+ T cells from blood, cultured in vitro, taken after SARS-CoV-2 vaccination. The source of these receptors is a human donor who had recovered from COVID-19.

The chain is built from TRBV6-1 and TRBJ2-1; TRBD2 matches at 14 bases. Germline V CDR1 and CDR2: MNHNS, SASEGT. This CDR3 region has 17 residues. Losses at the gene ends were 6 bases for V and 1 base for J; bases not matched to a gene: 5. The CDR3 sequence is CASRRLAGGFSYNEQFF. DNA of the CDR3: TGTGCCAGCAGAAGACTAGCGGGGGGGTTTTCCTACAATGAGCAGTTCTTC.

The rearrangement uses TRBV19 and TRBJ2-3; the D gene is possibly TRBD1 (5 bases). Trimming left V 1 base short and J 2 bases short, with 10 bases between. The CDR3 totals 15 residues. The V gene's germline CDR1 is LNHDA and CDR2 SQIVND (reference sequence). The CDR3 loop reads CASSIGEGVTDTQYF. In DNA, the CDR3 is TGTGCCAGTAGTATAGGAGAAGGGGTCACAGATACGCAGTATTTT.

This clonotype was detected only a few times. The rearrangement uses TRBV7-9 and TRBJ2-2; D is uncertain. Trimming left V 1 base short and J 0 bases short, with 3 bases between. The CDR3 sequence is 14 residues long. Germline lookup yields CDR1 SEHNR and CDR2 FQNEAQ (reference sequence). The DNA for the CDR3 is TGTGCCAGCAGCTTAGATACGAACACCGGGGAGCTGTTTTTT. Protein product: CASSLDTNTGELFF.

This clonotype appeared a few times. This chain joins TRBV20-1 and TRBJ2-5, with 7 positions matching TRBD1. Per the germline V gene, CDR1 is DFQATT and CDR2 is SNEGSKA (reference sequence). This CDR3 is 15 amino acids long. V lost 4 bases, J lost 1 base, and 9 bases stayed unmatched. CDR3 nucleotides: TGCAGTGCTAACACAGGGGCCGACCTCCAAGAGACCCAGTACTTC. Encoded protein: CSANTGADLQETQYF.

This clonotype is medium-sized. The V gene is TRBV20-1, the J gene TRBJ1-1; 8 bases agree with TRBD1. With 6 bases clipped from V and 0 bases from J, the junction kept 15 bases outside the gene matches. Germline values: CDR1 DFQATT, CDR2 SNEGSKA (reference sequence). The CDR3 covers 17 residues. CDR3 DNA sequence: TGCAGTGCCAGGGCCTTTCAGGGGGCCAGGATGAACACTGAAGCTTTCTTT. Translation gives CSARAFQGARMNTEAFF.

This clonotype was observed a few times. V and J are TRBV6-1 and TRBJ1-2; 9 bases fit TRBD1. The V segment lost 3 bases and the J segment 7 bases; nucleotides outside the gene matches: 9. Germline V gene lookup returns CDR1 MNHNS and CDR2 SASEGT. The CDR3 is 15 residues long. The CDR3 loop is CASSDSGTGFGGYTF. The CDR3 nucleotides read TGTGCCAGCAGTGATTCCGGGACAGGGTTTGGTGGCTACACCTTC.

The chain combines TRBV18 with TRBJ2-5; a possible D gene is TRBD2 (5 bases). Between the trimmed V and J ends, which lost 3 bases and 7 bases, there was a span of 21 bases. The germline gives CDR1 KGHSH, CDR2 LQKENI. This CDR3 is 16 amino acids long. CDR3 nucleotides: TGTGCCAGCTCACCGTTATCGGGCGGGCCCGAGGGGACCCAGTACTTC. Its protein product is CASSPLSGGPEGTQYF.

This clonotype turned up a few times. J is TRBJ1-2 and V is TRBV28; the D is unclear. The CDR3 loop spans 13 amino acids. Germline V CDR1 and CDR2: MDHEN, SYDVKM. Deletions cut 4 bases from V and 4 bases from J, with 10 bases between. DNA of the CDR3: TGTGCCAGCAGTTCCGCCATGGGCTATGGCTACACCTTC. The encoded protein is CASSSAMGYGYTF.

In its sample, this clonotype ranks as medium-sized. The rearrangement links TRBV18 to TRBJ2-7, with a possible D match to TRBD2 (6 bases). With 3 bases removed from V and 4 bases from J, the gap between germline ends came to 7 bases. The CDR3 consists of 12 residues. Per germline, CDR1 KGHSH and CDR2 LQKENI. In DNA, the CDR3 is TGTGCCAGCTCACCGCGGGGTTACGAGCAGTACTTC. It encodes CASSPRGYEQYF. The full variable domain, completed using reference TRBV18 and TRBJ2-7, is NAGVMQNPRHLVRRRGQEARLRCSPMKGHSHVYWYRQLPEEGLKFMVYLQKENIIDESGMPKERFSAEFPKEGPSILRIQQVVRGDSAAYFCASSPRGYEQYFGPGTRLTVT.

By sample fraction, this clonotype is large. The gene calls are TRBV20-1 and TRBJ1-6; no firm D call. V gave up 2 bases and J gave up 6 bases, with 14 bases separating them. The CDR3 is 15 amino acids. The germline CDR1 and CDR2 sequences are DFQATT and SNEGSKA (reference sequence). The CDR3 DNA reads TGCAGTGCTAGAACCCGGATCCAGATTAATTCACCCCTCCACTTT. This sequence encodes CSARTRIQINSPLHF.

This chain links TRBV5-6 with TRBJ1-6; D is unresolved. The V gene's germline CDR1 is SGHDT and CDR2 YYEEEE. This CDR3 is 14 amino acids long. The V gene lost 2 bases and the J gene lost 14 bases, with 17 bases spanning the gap. This CDR3 reads CASSLPDGLVTLHF. The CDR3 nucleotides read TGTGCCAGCAGCTTACCTGACGGGTTAGTAACCCTCCACTTT.

The rearrangement joins TRBV15 to TRBJ1-5; tentatively, D is TRBD1 (6 bases). The V gene lost 3 bases and the J gene lost 1 base, with 13 bases spanning the gap. CDR3 length: 16 amino acids. Germline CDR1 LNHNV, CDR2 YYDKDF (reference sequence). For the CDR3, the DNA is TGTGCCACCAGCAGCCCAAAACAGGGCAGCAATCAGCCCCAGCATTTT. Its translation: CATSSPKQGSNQPQHF. Full variable domain (remainder filled in from reference TRBV15 and TRBJ1-5): DAMVIQNPRYQVTQFGKPVTLSCSQTLNHNVMYWYQQKSSQAPKLLFHYYDKDFNNEADTPDNFQSRRPNTSFCFLDIRSPGLGDTAMYLCATSSPKQGSNQPQHFGDGTRLSIL.

In its sample, this clonotype ranks as large. V gene TRBV7-2 combines with J gene TRBJ2-7, with 10 bases lining up with TRBD2. CDR3 length equals 16 residues. The V gene's germline CDR1 is SGHTA and CDR2 FQGNSA. The V gene end was trimmed by 0 bases and the J gene end by 0 bases; junction bases not matched to a gene: 2. The CDR3 nucleotides are TGTGCCAGCAGCTTAGCGGCTAGCGGGAGCTCCTACGAGCAGTACTTC. Translated: CASSLAASGSSYEQYF. Variable domain in full (rest from reference TRBV7-2 and TRBJ2-7): GAGVSQSPSNKVTEKGKDVELRCDPISGHTALYWYRQSLGQGLEFLIYFQGNSAPDKSGLPSDRFSAERTGGSVSTLTIQRTQQEDSAVYLCASSLAASGSSYEQYFGPGTRLTVT.

This clonotype has only a few counts. This chain joins TRBV20-1 and TRBJ2-1, with 10 bases matching TRBD1. V dropped 5 bases and J dropped 2; count of bases not matched to a gene: 3. Germline assignment: CDR1 DFQATT and CDR2 SNEGSKA (reference sequence). The CDR3 sequence is 14 residues long. CDR3 sequence reads: CSARQGATYNEQFF. The CDR3 nucleotides read TGCAGTGCTCGACAGGGGGCTACCTACAATGAGCAGTTCTTC.

The CDR3 sequence: CASSPGRGGDRNIQYF. In DNA, the CDR3 is TGTGCCAGCAGCCCCGGGAGGGGAGGGGACAGGAACATTCAGTACTTC. The genes are TRBV7-6 and TRBJ2-4; D may match TRBD1 or TRBD2 (8 bases each). Trimming removed 5 bases at V and 7 bases at J, with 21 bases between. Germline V gene sequence: CDR1 SGHVS, CDR2 FNYEAQ. This CDR3 has 16 residues.

The chain joins TRBV6-1 to TRBJ1-1, with 7 nucleotides matching TRBD1. Germline V CDR1 and CDR2: MNHNS, SASEGT. The junction had 11 bases not matched to a gene; V was cut back by 6 bases and J by 7 bases. The CDR3 totals 14 residues. The CDR3 here is CASREDRKRGEAFF. The CDR3 DNA follows: TGTGCCAGCAGGGAGGACAGGAAGAGAGGTGAAGCTTTCTTT.

This clonotype was picked up one time. This chain links TRBV24-1 with TRBJ1-3; no clear D. CDR1 is KGHDR, CDR2 SFDVKD, per germline. The CDR3 loop spans 13 amino acids. V lost 8 bases, J lost 4 bases, and 11 bases lay in between. In DNA form, the CDR3 reads TGTGCCACCAACGGGCGCAAAGGAAACACCATATATTTT. Its translation: CATNGRKGNTIYF.

This clonotype was observed a few times. The chain couples TRBV6-1 to TRBJ1-1, with D possibly being TRBD1 (5 bases). V lost 6 bases to trimming and J lost 1 base, with 18 bases between them. The germline V gene encodes CDR1 MNHNS and CDR2 SASEGT. The CDR3 extends over 16 amino acids. CDR3 in DNA: TGTGCCAGCAGCCCCCGAAAAGGGGCAAGGAACACTGAAGCTTTCTTT. It codes for CASSPRKGARNTEAFF.

By sample fraction, this clonotype is large. The rearrangement joins TRBV15 to TRBJ1-1; no clear D gene. The V gene's germline CDR1 is LNHNV and CDR2 YYDKDF (reference sequence). The length of the CDR3 is 16 residues. V was clipped by 2 bases and J by 4 bases, with 17 bases between them. CDR3 loop: CATSRKQEGLGTEAFF. CDR3 sequence (DNA): TGTGCCACCAGCAGAAAGCAGGAAGGGTTGGGCACTGAAGCTTTCTTT.

This clonotype was observed a few times. The J gene is TRBJ2-7, the V gene TRBV19, with a weak D call TRBD1 (6 bases). Trimming left V 6 bases short and J 3 bases short, with 9 bases between. Looked up from germline, CDR1 is LNHDA and CDR2 is SQIVND (reference sequence). The CDR3 extends over 12 amino acids. CDR3 DNA sequence: TGTGCCAGTAGAAGGGGGAGCTACGAGCAGTACTTC. This sequence encodes CASRRGSYEQYF.

V gene TRBV12-3 or TRBV12-4 combines with J gene TRBJ2-7; 7 bases line up with TRBD2. This CDR3 spans 14 amino acids. V was clipped by 3 bases and J by 6 bases; unmatched bases: 8. The CDR3 loop reads CASSLSGVLSEQYF. The CDR3 DNA is TGTGCCAGCAGTTTGAGCGGGGTTCTCTCCGAGCAGTACTTC.

The chain carries TRBV11-3 and TRBJ2-7; 12 positions agree with TRBD2. V trimming: 4 bases; J trimming: 0 bases; junction bases outside the gene matches: 7. The V gene's germline CDR1 is SGHNT and CDR2 YENEEA. The CDR3 contains 17 residues. CDR3 DNA sequence: TGTGCCAGCAGCTCTTGGACTAGCGGGGTGATCTCCTACGAGCAGTACTTC. This encodes CASSSWTSGVISYEQYF.